Given below is one TCR beta chain in context. This sample is drawn from a study of tumor T cells in aggressive B-cell lymphoma. The CDR3 has 15 residues. J lost 10 bases, V lost 8 bases, and 13 bases had no gene match. Per the germline V gene, CDR1 is LGHNA and CDR2 is YSLEER. Method: immunoSEQ multiplex PCR; TCRdb's copy keeps in-frame clones and lacks some. The table records more than 2,500 clones, 90% to 95% of them present only once. This rearrangement joins TRBV4-3 to TRBJ2-1; 11 bases agree with TRBD2. The sequence derives from an adult with diffuse large B cell lymphoma. The sequencing sample was made of tumor tissue. The CDR3 sequence: CASSGLAGGGGEQFF. The CDR3 DNA sequence: TGCGCCAGCTCTGGGCTAGCGGGAGGCGGCGGCGAGCAGTTCTTC.